Each of the 23 T cell receptor beta chains below was sequenced from the same sample in a study of CD8+ T cells in alopecia areata. Following extraction, RNA underwent reverse transcription to cDNA, which served as the sequencing template. Some clones are missing from TCRdb's copy, which holds only in-frame ones; the method was immunoSEQ multiplex PCR. The sample carries 200,000 or so clones, around two fifths recorded once. The treatment is: oral pan-JAK inhibitor, 5-10 mg twice daily. This material consisted of CD4+ T cells sorted from blood, taken at approximately week 34, from a patient treated with tofacitinib. Receptor source: a human donor with alopecia areata.

The chain recombines TRBV28 with TRBJ2-3; TRBD2 agrees at 12 bases. The germline gives CDR1 MDHEN, CDR2 SYDVKM. With 6 bases clipped from V and 3 bases from J, the junction kept 1 base outside the gene matches. The CDR3 is 14 amino acids. The DNA for the CDR3 is TGTGCCAGCAGCGGACTAGCGGGAACAGATACGCAGTATTTT. The encoded protein is CASSGLAGTDTQYF.

This rearrangement joins TRBV29-1 to TRBJ2-7; TRBD1 matches 7 bases. The germline V gene encodes CDR1 SQVTM and CDR2 ANQGSEA. The CDR3 contains 14 residues. V lost 6 bases, J lost 2 bases, and 10 bases stayed unmatched. The CDR3, as DNA: TGCAGCGTCGTACGTGGGACAGCGGCCTACGAGCAGTACTTC. Protein sequence: CSVVRGTAAYEQYF.

The rearrangement links TRBV30 to TRBJ1-2; TRBD1 aligns across 7 bases. The CDR3 runs to 15 residues. Germline V CDR1 and CDR2: GTSNPN, SVGIG (reference sequence). J lost 6 bases, V lost 3 bases, and 13 bases had no gene match. CDR3 region: CAWSAGMGQIDGYTF. The CDR3 nucleotides read TGTGCCTGGAGCGCGGGAATGGGACAGATAGATGGCTACACCTTC.

The V gene is TRBV7-9, the J gene TRBJ1-2; D is unresolved. Germline V CDR1 and CDR2: SEHNR, FQNEAQ (reference sequence). V dropped 2 bases and J dropped 7 bases, with 14 bases sitting between them. The CDR3 length is 14 residues. The CDR3 is CASSLSAGPGGYTF. In nucleotides, the CDR3 is TGTGCCAGCAGCTTATCCGCGGGTCCGGGTGGCTACACCTTC.

The chain recombines TRBV6-6 with TRBJ2-7, with 7 bases that match TRBD1. CDR3 length: 13 residues. Germline lookup yields CDR1 MNHNY and CDR2 SVGAGI (reference sequence). The V segment lost 6 bases and the J segment 6 bases; nucleotides outside the gene matches: 8. Here the CDR3 DNA reads TGTGCCAGCAGCCCTGGACAGGTCCCCGAGCAGTACTTC. Its protein is CASSPGQVPEQYF.

The chain is built from TRBV19 and TRBJ2-1, with 9 bases matching TRBD1. The CDR3 length is 16 residues. V shed 5 bases, J shed 0 bases, and the junction held 5 bases outside the gene matches. Looked up from germline, CDR1 is LNHDA and CDR2 is SQIVND (reference sequence). CDR3 in amino acids: CASSPDRGSSYNEQFF. The CDR3 coding sequence is TGTGCCAGTAGTCCTGACAGGGGGAGCTCCTACAATGAGCAGTTCTTC.

The CDR3 sequence: CASSLSGTEHNSPLHF. The CDR3 coding sequence is TGCGCCAGCAGCTTATCCGGGACGGAACATAATTCACCCCTCCACTTT. This sequence joins TRBV5-1 and TRBJ1-6; maybe TRBD1 (5 bases). Germline loops: CDR1 SGHRS, CDR2 YFSETQ. V lost 2 bases to trimming and J lost 5 bases, with 14 bases between them. This CDR3 has 16 residues. The entire variable domain, with the rest obtained from reference TRBV5-1 and TRBJ1-6, is as follows: KAGVTQTPRYLIKTRGQQVTLSCSPISGHRSVSWYQQTPGQGLQFLFEYFSETQRNKGNFPGRFSGRQFSNSRSEMNVSTLELGDSALYLCASSLSGTEHNSPLHFGNGTRLTVT.

The chain carries TRBV6-5 and TRBJ1-5, with D unclear. This CDR3 contains 15 residues. Trimming pared 0 bases from V and 5 bases from J, leaving 11 bases between. Germline-derived CDR1 and CDR2 are MNHEY and SVGAGI. The CDR3 reads CASSYSYGQHQPQHF. CDR3 DNA: TGTGCCAGCAGTTACTCTTACGGCCAGCATCAGCCCCAGCATTTT.

This chain connects TRBV9 to TRBJ1-2; 9 bases fit TRBD1. The CDR3 sequence is 15 residues long. Per the germline V gene, CDR1 is SGDLS and CDR2 is YYNGEE. After removal of 0 bases from V and 4 bases from J, the junction contained 4 bases not matched to a gene. This CDR3 reads CASSVEGTGLYGYTF. The CDR3 bases are TGTGCCAGCAGCGTAGAAGGGACAGGGCTCTATGGCTACACCTTC.

V and J are TRBV18 and TRBJ1-4; 10 nucleotides line up with TRBD1. V was pared by 6 bases and J by 13 bases, with 5 bases of the junction left unmatched. Per germline, CDR1 KGHSH and CDR2 LQKENI. The CDR3 length is 12 residues. CDR3: CASSRGQGILFF. CDR3 bases: TGTGCCAGCTCGCGGGGACAGGGGATACTGTTTTTT.

This clone was detected a few times. The chain combines TRBV18 with TRBJ1-1; D gene uncertain. This CDR3 has 13 residues. Trimming pared 2 bases from V and 2 bases from J, leaving 6 bases between. Germline assignment: CDR1 KGHSH and CDR2 LQKENI. The CDR3 DNA reads TGTGCCAGCTCACCAAGGGCCAACACTGAAGCTTTCTTT. Protein sequence: CASSPRANTEAFF.

The V gene is TRBV15, the J gene TRBJ1-1, with a possible D match to TRBD1 (6 bases). The CDR3 totals 17 residues. CDR1 LNHNV and CDR2 YYDKDF come from the germline V gene (reference sequence). V was trimmed by 1 base and J by 1 base, leaving 16 bases between them. The CDR3 loop reads CATSRGWLGARNTEAFF. Written as DNA, the CDR3 is TGTGCCACCAGCAGAGGCTGGTTGGGGGCGCGGAACACTGAAGCTTTCTTT.

In this sample, this clone turned up many times. This chain joins TRBV7-8 and TRBJ1-2, with D hard to call. V shed 5 bases and J shed 6 bases, with 13 bases lying between them. Germline V gene data show CDR1 as SGHVS and CDR2 as FQNEAQ. The CDR3 covers 13 residues. This CDR3 is CASSPPREDGYTF. CDR3 coding DNA: TGTGCCAGCAGCCCCCCGAGGGAGGATGGCTACACCTTC.

The rearrangement uses TRBV10-3 and TRBJ2-7, with 10 nucleotides matching TRBD1. V was pared by 7 bases and J by 5 bases, with 5 bases of the junction left unmatched. The CDR3 is 13 residues long. Germline V lookup: CDR1 ENHRY, CDR2 SYGVKD. The CDR3 here is CAIKGTGVDEQYF. CDR3 coding DNA: TGTGCCATCAAAGGGACAGGGGTAGACGAGCAGTACTTC.

The V call is TRBV5-1, the J call TRBJ2-3, with 9 bases aligning to TRBD2. The J segment lost 2 bases and the V segment lost 0 bases, leaving 4 bases of the junction unmatched. CDR3 length equals 16 residues. Per the germline V gene, CDR1 is SGHRS and CDR2 is YFSETQ. The DNA of the CDR3 is TGCGCCAGCAGCTTGGCCCCTAGCGGGGACACAGATACGCAGTATTTT. It translates to CASSLAPSGDTDTQYF.

The rearrangement uses TRBV7-9 and TRBJ2-3; 9 nucleotides line up with TRBD2. The J segment lost 2 bases and the V segment lost 5 bases, leaving 5 bases of the junction unmatched. The CDR3 is 15 amino acids. CDR1 SEHNR and CDR2 FQNEAQ come from the germline V gene (reference sequence). The CDR3 bases are TGTGCCAGCAGCCCGGGACTAGCAATCACAGATACGCAGTATTTT. This gives the protein CASSPGLAITDTQYF.

The V call is TRBV4-1, the J call TRBJ2-3; the match to TRBD1 covers 9 bases. V trimming: 2 bases; J trimming: 5 bases; junction bases outside the gene matches: 11. CDR3 length equals 17 residues. Germline CDR1 is MGHRA and CDR2 is YSYEKL. CDR3 sequence: CASSQTKPRDRVDTQYF. In DNA, the CDR3 is TGCGCCAGCAGCCAAACCAAACCCCGGGACAGGGTAGATACGCAGTATTTT.

The chain employs TRBV7-3 and TRBJ2-3; D might be TRBD2 (5 bases). Trimming removed 3 bases at V and 1 base at J, with 11 bases between. Germline CDR1 and CDR2: SGHTA and FQGTGA. The CDR3 extends over 15 amino acids. The CDR3 coding sequence is TGTGCCAGCAGCTTGGATCCCGGGGGCACAGATACGCAGTATTTT. This gives the protein CASSLDPGGTDTQYF.

The chain is built from TRBV5-1 and TRBJ2-3; the D gene could be TRBD1 or TRBD2 (6 bases each). The CDR3 loop spans 16 amino acids. Germline values: CDR1 SGHRS, CDR2 YFSETQ. V gave up 4 bases and J gave up 0 bases, with 15 bases separating them. CDR3 coding DNA: TGCGCCAGCAGCCCAGGGGCGAGCGGGAGCACAGATACGCAGTATTTT. Translation: CASSPGASGSTDTQYF.

This chain links TRBV29-1 with TRBJ2-2, with 7 bases identical to TRBD1. Germline V gives CDR1 SQVTM, CDR2 ANQGSEA. The length of the CDR3 is 12 residues. CDR3: CSGTVNTGELFF. In nucleotides, the CDR3 is TGCTCCGGGACAGTTAACACCGGGGAGCTGTTTTTT.

This chain joins TRBV5-6 and TRBJ2-4, with 7 nucleotides matching TRBD1. With 2 bases clipped from V and 13 bases from J, the junction kept 3 bases outside the gene matches. There are 11 residues in the CDR3. Germline V CDR1 and CDR2: SGHDT, YYEEEE. The CDR3 DNA follows: TGTGCCAGCAGCTTAACGGGACAGCAGTACTTC. Its translation: CASSLTGQQYF.

In its sample, this clone was seen a few times. This sequence joins TRBV29-1 and TRBJ2-1; D perhaps matches TRBD2 (7 bases). Germline V CDR1 and CDR2: SQVTM, ANQGSEA. The germline V and J ends were trimmed by 7 bases and 8 bases, with 21 bases remaining between them. The CDR3 is made up of 14 amino acids. The chain's CDR3 is CSASSGGPGDEQFF. For the CDR3, the DNA is TGCAGCGCCTCCTCCGGGGGGCCGGGAGATGAGCAGTTCTTC.

V and J are TRBV6-5 and TRBJ1-6; D might be TRBD1 (6 bases). Trimming stripped 6 bases from V and 8 bases from J, with 14 bases between. The CDR3 is 14 residues long. CDR1 MNHEY and CDR2 SVGAGI come from the germline V gene. CDR3 loop: CASRTGLNHSPLHF. Written as DNA, the CDR3 is TGTGCCAGCAGAACAGGGTTAAATCATTCACCCCTCCACTTT.